These 29 T cell receptor beta chains share one sample of origin, sequenced in a study of cytomegalovirus exposure and HLA in healthy donors. It was with 60 Vbeta and 13 Jbeta primers that the PCR ran. Here immunoSEQ multiplex PCR was the method, and the copy in TCRdb shows in-frame clones only, minus some. Among 95,000 to 150,000 clones, approximately 78% were seen once, and the ten largest hold around 9.9%. What was sequenced was PBMCs. The receptor source for this set is a man younger than 40 in good health and CMV-seropositive.

The chain couples TRBV4-3 to TRBJ2-1; 10 positions agree with TRBD2. V was clipped by 0 bases and J by 6 bases; unmatched bases: 5. The length of the CDR3 is 16 residues. The germline V gene encodes CDR1 LGHNA and CDR2 YSLEER. The CDR3 protein is CASSQELAGASNEQFF. CDR3 DNA sequence: TGCGCCAGCAGCCAAGAGCTAGCGGGAGCATCCAATGAGCAGTTCTTC.

This rearrangement joins TRBV18 to TRBJ2-5; D is ambiguous. The CDR3 sequence is 14 residues long. Germline-derived CDR1 and CDR2 are KGHSH and LQKENI. With 2 bases removed from V and 0 bases from J, the gap between germline ends came to 7 bases. CDR3 region: CASSPGTYQETQYF. In DNA form, the CDR3 reads TGTGCCAGCTCACCAGGCACGTACCAAGAGACCCAGTACTTC. The full variable domain, with the rest looked up from reference TRBV18 and TRBJ2-5, is NAGVMQNPRHLVRRRGQEARLRCSPMKGHSHVYWYRQLPEEGLKFMVYLQKENIIDESGMPKERFSAEFPKEGPSILRIQQVVRGDSAAYFCASSPGTYQETQYFGPGTRLLVL.

The V and J genes are TRBV29-1 and TRBJ1-1; TRBD1 is a possible D gene (5 bases). Germline CDR1 SQVTM, CDR2 ANQGSEA. This CDR3 is 11 amino acids long. V lost 6 bases and J lost 4, with 9 bases in between. CDR3 in amino acids: CSVDRATEAFF. The CDR3 region has the DNA TGCAGCGTAGACAGAGCCACTGAAGCTTTCTTT. Full variable domain (missing parts from reference TRBV29-1 and TRBJ1-1): SAVISQKPSRDICQRGTSLTIQCQVDSQVTMMFWYRQQPGQSLTLIATANQGSEATYESGFVIDKFPISRPNLTFSTLTVSNMSPEDSSIYLCSVDRATEAFFGQGTRLTVV.

J is TRBJ1-2 and V is TRBV19, with TRBD1 matching over 9 bases. The V segment lost 2 bases and the J segment 4 bases; nucleotides outside the gene matches: 5. Per the germline V gene, CDR1 is LNHDA and CDR2 is SQIVND (reference sequence). CDR3 length: 15 residues. Here the CDR3 reads CASSIQRGQGYGYTF. CDR3 in DNA: TGTGCCAGTAGTATACAGAGGGGACAGGGCTATGGCTACACCTTC.

V and J are TRBV5-4 and TRBJ1-1, with unresolved D. The V and J ends lost 3 bases and 3 bases respectively, with 6 bases between them. Per the germline V gene, CDR1 is SGHNT and CDR2 is YYREEE (reference sequence). The CDR3 has 12 amino acids. The CDR3 DNA reads TGTGCCAGCAGCTCCGGGTACACTGAAGCTTTCTTT. Translating it yields CASSSGYTEAFF.

The chain links TRBV5-4 to TRBJ2-2; possibly TRBD2 for D (5 bases). Trimming pared 4 bases from V and 4 bases from J, leaving 17 bases between. The CDR3 is 16 residues long. In germline, CDR1 is SGHNT, CDR2 YYREEE (reference sequence). CDR3 DNA: TGTGCCAGCAGCCCCCGGGCAGCGGCGGCCACCGGGGAGCTGTTTTTT. It yields the protein CASSPRAAAATGELFF.

There are a few counts of this clone. J is TRBJ2-7 and V is TRBV7-2; the D gene is possibly TRBD2 (6 bases). Germline V gene sequence: CDR1 SGHTA, CDR2 FQGNSA. This CDR3 is built from 17 residues. Trimming left V 3 bases short and J 3 bases short, with 21 bases between. DNA for the CDR3: TGTGCCAGCAGCTTGGCGGGGTATCCGGGGAGATACTACGAGCAGTACTTC. Its translation: CASSLAGYPGRYYEQYF.

Only a few counts were recorded for this clone. The chain uses TRBV29-1 and TRBJ2-7, with D perhaps matching TRBD2 (6 bases). The CDR3 has 13 amino acids. Germline V gene sequence: CDR1 SQVTM, CDR2 ANQGSEA. V dropped 2 bases and J dropped 4 bases, with 12 bases sitting between them. The CDR3 loop is CSVETVADYEQYF. In DNA form, the CDR3 reads TGCAGCGTTGAAACGGTAGCGGATTACGAGCAGTACTTC.

Only one count was recorded for this clone. The DNA of the CDR3 is TGTGCCACTACAGTACCAAGCTCCTACGAGCAGTACTTC. Amino acid sequence: CATTVPSSYEQYF. The chain couples TRBV25-1 to TRBJ2-7; D is ambiguous. V gave up 10 bases and J gave up 0 bases, with 13 bases separating them. CDR3 length equals 13 residues. The germline V gene encodes CDR1 MGHDK and CDR2 SYGVNS.

This clone appeared a single time. The CDR3 nucleotides read TGTGCCAGCAGCTTAGGTTTCGGGACACATCAGCCCCAGCATTTT. Its protein is CASSLGFGTHQPQHF. The V and J genes are TRBV7-2 and TRBJ1-5, with D possibly TRBD1 on 6 matching bases. Deletions cut 1 base from V and 5 bases from J, with 12 bases between. Germline CDR1 and CDR2: SGHTA and FQGNSA. This CDR3 comprises 15 residues.

This sequence joins TRBV5-1 and TRBJ2-1, with 7 bases lining up with TRBD2. Germline V gene data show CDR1 as SGHRS and CDR2 as YFSETQ. V lost 2 bases and J lost 0; bases outside the gene matches: 17. This CDR3 comprises 20 residues. CDR3 DNA sequence: TGCGCCAGCAGCTTAGAGGGCGGGAGTAAGTCCCCGAGCTCCTACAATGAGCAGTTCTTC. Its translation: CASSLEGGSKSPSSYNEQFF.

The V call is TRBV7-2, the J call TRBJ2-2; possible D gene TRBD2, 6 bases. The germline V and J ends were trimmed by 2 bases and 2 bases, with 12 bases remaining between them. The germline CDR1 and CDR2 sequences are SGHTA and FQGNSA. This CDR3 contains 16 residues. The DNA for the CDR3 is TGTGCCAGCAGCTTATTGGGGGGAGCCAACACCGGGGAGCTGTTTTTT. Its translation is CASSLLGGANTGELFF.

The V gene is TRBV5-1, the J gene TRBJ2-2, with TRBD2 matching 9 bases. This CDR3 spans 18 amino acids. Germline trimming cut 4 bases from V and 6 bases from J; bases unmatched to any gene: 16. CDR1 and CDR2 (germline): SGHRS, YFSETQ. For the CDR3, the DNA is TGCGCCAGCAGCCCCAGTCTGGGTAGCGGGAGTTTATCCGGGGAGCTGTTTTTT. It codes for CASSPSLGSGSLSGELFF.

The rearrangement joins TRBV5-1 to TRBJ2-1, with 8 positions matching TRBD2. V shed 0 bases and J 0 bases; nucleotides not matched to a gene: 14. CDR3 size: 20 residues. The germline V gene encodes CDR1 SGHRS and CDR2 YFSETQ. Here the CDR3 reads CASSLDAGGTIWGSYNEQFF. The CDR3, as DNA: TGCGCCAGCAGCTTGGACGCGGGAGGAACAATTTGGGGCTCCTACAATGAGCAGTTCTTC.

The chain links TRBV13 to TRBJ2-7; weak D call: TRBD2 (5 bases). The V gene's germline CDR1 is PRHDT and CDR2 FYEKMQ (reference sequence). CDR3 length equals 15 residues. V gave up 5 bases and J gave up 2 bases, with 16 bases separating them. Written as DNA, the CDR3 is TGTGCCAGCAGCCCTGGTTCCGCGGGTCCCTACGAGCAGTACTTC. This gives the protein CASSPGSAGPYEQYF.

The J gene is TRBJ2-1, the V gene TRBV27; 7 positions agree with TRBD2. This CDR3 region has 16 residues. The V gene's germline CDR1 is MNHEY and CDR2 SMNVEV (reference sequence). With V trimmed by 2 bases and J by 0 bases, 4 bases remained unmatched. The CDR3: CASSLGGVSSYNEQFF. CDR3 in DNA: TGTGCCAGCAGTTTAGGGGGGGTTAGCTCCTACAATGAGCAGTTCTTC.

The CDR3 spells CATLAGYTDTQYF. CDR3 nucleotide sequence: TGTGCCACGTTAGCGGGCTACACAGATACGCAGTATTTT. The rearrangement joins TRBV15 to TRBJ2-3; 7 nucleotides line up with TRBD2. From germline, CDR1 is LNHNV and CDR2 YYDKDF (reference sequence). V dropped 9 bases and J dropped 2; count of bases not matched to a gene: 5. The CDR3 runs to 13 residues.

The rearrangement uses TRBV6-5 and TRBJ2-7, with 7 bases aligning to TRBD2. This CDR3 region has 15 residues. From germline, CDR1 is MNHEY and CDR2 SVGAGI. V lost 6 bases and J lost 10; bases outside the gene matches: 18. DNA for the CDR3: TGTGCCAGCAGCTCTCCGCGGGAGTATGCGGTTCGCCAGTACTTC. Its translation: CASSSPREYAVRQYF.

V gene TRBV7-9 combines with J gene TRBJ2-1, with 11 bases matching TRBD2. After removal of 5 bases from V and 2 bases from J, the junction contained 8 bases not matched to a gene. The germline CDR1 and CDR2 sequences are SEHNR and FQNEAQ (reference sequence). This CDR3 has 17 residues. The CDR3 nucleotides are TGTGCCAGCAGCCAAAAAGCTAGCGGGAGGACCTACAATGAGCAGTTCTTC. Translation: CASSQKASGRTYNEQFF.

The chain couples TRBV18 to TRBJ2-2; tentatively, D is TRBD1 (6 bases). The V gene's germline CDR1 is KGHSH and CDR2 LQKENI. Trimming cost V 0 bases and J 6 bases, with 11 bases left between them. This CDR3 is 15 amino acids long. This chain's CDR3 is CASSPPGQRAGELFF. The CDR3 region has the DNA TGTGCCAGCTCACCACCGGGACAACGGGCCGGGGAGCTGTTTTTT.

This chain connects TRBV2 to TRBJ2-5; 7 bases align to TRBD1. The germline CDR1 and CDR2 sequences are SNHLY and FYNNEI. With 8 bases clipped from V and 4 bases from J, the junction kept 10 bases outside the gene matches. This CDR3 contains 14 residues. The CDR3 DNA sequence: TGTGCCAGCTCTGGGACAGCCTTGGGAGAGACCCAGTACTTC. It specifies CASSGTALGETQYF. Drawing the rest from reference TRBV2 and TRBJ2-5, the complete variable domain is EPEVTQTPSHQVTQMGQEVILRCVPISNHLYFYWYRQILGQKVEFLVSFYNNEISEKSEIFDDQFSVERPDGSNFTLKIRSTKLEDSAMYFCASSGTALGETQYFGPGTRLLVL.

The chain recombines TRBV5-6 with TRBJ1-4; TRBD1 is a possible D gene (6 bases). Per germline, CDR1 SGHDT and CDR2 YYEEEE. The CDR3 has 15 residues. The germline V and J ends were trimmed by 1 base and 7 bases, with 14 bases remaining between them. CDR3 nucleotides: TGTGCCAGCAGCTTGATGGGGGCTGAGGTTGAAAAACTGTTTTTT. It yields the protein CASSLMGAEVEKLFF.

This chain links TRBV7-8 with TRBJ1-5, with D possibly matching TRBD1 (6 bases). V shed 5 bases and J shed 5 bases, with 13 bases lying between them. This CDR3 has 14 residues. Looked up from germline, CDR1 is SGHVS and CDR2 is FQNEAQ. CDR3 sequence: CASSLQGQDQPQHF. CDR3 sequence (DNA): TGTGCCAGCAGCCTACAGGGTCAGGATCAGCCCCAGCATTTT.

The V gene is TRBV14, the J gene TRBJ1-5; D unresolved. Looked up from germline, CDR1 is SGHDN and CDR2 is FVKESK. The CDR3 spans 14 residues. Deletions cut 1 base from V and 5 bases from J, with 9 bases between. The CDR3 coding sequence is TGTGCCAGCAGCCAAGCTCAGGTCGATCAGCCCCAGCATTTT. As protein: CASSQAQVDQPQHF.

The J gene is TRBJ2-2, the V gene TRBV15, with D maybe TRBD1 (5 bases). The germline V gene has CDR1 LNHNV and CDR2 YYDKDF (reference sequence). There are 18 residues in the CDR3. V was cut by 5 bases and J by 3 bases, with 22 bases left in between. The CDR3: CATSPEMGRAEYTGELFF. The CDR3 DNA reads as TGTGCCACCAGCCCAGAGATGGGCAGGGCCGAATACACCGGGGAGCTGTTTTTT.

The chain has TRBV27 and TRBJ1-1, with 10 bases aligning to TRBD1. Germline V gene sequence: CDR1 MNHEY, CDR2 SMNVEV (reference sequence). The CDR3 contains 15 residues. With 6 bases clipped from V and 7 bases from J, the junction kept 11 bases outside the gene matches. The CDR3 is CASRLPGQGFGEAFF. CDR3 in DNA: TGTGCCAGCAGGCTTCCGGGACAGGGGTTCGGTGAAGCTTTCTTT.

As DNA, the CDR3 is TGCGCCAGCAGCGCACTTCTAGCGGGAGGGGATGCAGATACGCAGTATTTT. It translates to CASSALLAGGDADTQYF. The gene calls are TRBV5-1 and TRBJ2-3; 12 bases line up with TRBD2. This CDR3 region has 17 residues. J gave up 4 bases and V 4 bases, and 10 bases lay outside the gene matches. The germline gives CDR1 SGHRS, CDR2 YFSETQ.

In this sample, this clone turned up a few times. V gene TRBV23-1 combines with J gene TRBJ1-5; D not certain. TRBV23-1 is an ORF for which the function is uncertain. Trimming pared 1 base from V and 2 bases from J, leaving 6 bases between. CDR3 size: 14 residues. In DNA form, the CDR3 reads TGCGCCAGCAGTCAATTAAGCGGCAATCAGCCCCAGCATTTT. Protein: CASSQLSGNQPQHF.

The chain employs TRBV6-5 and TRBJ1-1; 8 bases agree with TRBD1. With 5 bases clipped from V and 3 bases from J, the junction kept 8 bases outside the gene matches. There are 15 residues in the CDR3. Germline CDR1 reads MNHEY; CDR2 reads SVGAGI. The DNA of the CDR3 is TGTGCCAGCAGTCGGACAGGGTCGTTCGACACTGAAGCTTTCTTT. It specifies CASSRTGSFDTEAFF.